The entry below gives a single T cell receptor (beta chain) sequence along with its context. Its specificity is unknown. The CDR3 totals 16 residues. Germline V gene lookup returns CDR1 WNHNN and CDR2 SYGVQD (reference sequence). J lost 7 bases, V lost 3 bases, and 11 bases had no gene match. This sample was taken from a study of cytomegalovirus exposure and HLA in healthy donors. The PCR used 60 Vbeta and 13 Jbeta primers. The data were produced by immunoSEQ multiplex PCR, yet TCRdb's version contains in-frame clones alone and is incomplete. The table lists around 140,000 clones, 79% of them singletons, with roughly 1.1% in the top ten. Notes on the study in general: Listed as cytomegalovirus-associated were about 160 TCR beta chains. Because they were indistinguishable, some V segments, including TRBV6-2 and TRBV6-3, were excluded. Later analysis showed TCR association rates varying by HLA locus, highest for DRB1 and lowest for HLA-C. Sequencing likely caused a cluster of highly shared sequence variants.

The sample comprised PBMCs. V and J are TRBV10-1 and TRBJ2-3, with 9 bases aligning to TRBD2. The clonotype originates from a male donor in good health and CMV-seronegative. CDR3 sequence reads: CASSEDPAGGRYTQYF. Here the CDR3 DNA reads TGCGCCAGCAGTGAAGACCCAGCGGGGGGCAGGTATACGCAGTATTTT.